This TCR beta chain stems from a study of blood T cell repertoires in COVID-19. Turning to the study itself: Whether acute or convalescent, the COVID-19 samples came from the United States, Italy and Spain.

In the original processing: Amplification with reference gene primers provided the estimates of nucleated cell counts. Profiling relied on immunoSEQ multiplex PCR, and the TCRdb table lists in-frame clones only, not all of them. That table gives V, J and clone size, and the DNA gave D and trimming. The sample carries over 300,000 clones, 65% to 90% recorded once. Per germline, CDR1 SGHTA and CDR2 FQGTGA. This CDR3 is 14 amino acids long. The germline V and J ends were trimmed by 2 bases and 4 bases, with 12 bases remaining between them. The receptor was isolated from a human donor in a cohort sampled during active COVID-19. The chain is built from TRBV7-3 and TRBJ2-7; D is possibly TRBD1 (6 bases). Sequences were obtained from peripheral blood. Here the CDR3 reads CASSLAKTGYEQYF. The CDR3 DNA sequence: TGTGCCAGCAGCTTAGCAAAAACAGGGTACGAGCAGTACTTC.